The TCR beta chain under discussion was sequenced for a study of T-cell reconstitution after alpha-beta-depleted transplantation in children. Construction of the TCRbeta library involved unique molecular identifiers. TCRdb processed the PCR reads anew with MiXCR; each CDR3 protein has one entry. The data hold some 840,000 distinct CDR3 sequences, with about 15% observed a single time. In this sample, this clonotype turned up a few times. The V gene lost 2 bases and the J gene lost 0 bases, with 11 bases spanning the gap. Germline V gene lookup returns CDR1 MNHEY and CDR2 SVGAGI. CDR3 length: 17 residues.

V gene TRBV6-5 combines with J gene TRBJ2-6; D gene unclear. Sequencing was performed on PBMCs, mostly from graft donor cells, taken 360 days after TCRalphabeta/CD19-depleted stem cell transplant. The source of this sequence is a male patient between 10 and 17 years old who had a stem cell transplant for acute lymphoblastic leukemia, so the T cells may come from the graft donor. The CDR3 coding sequence is TGTGCCAGCAGTTACGACCGTTCCAGCTCTGGGGCCAACGTCCTGACTTTC. Translating it yields CASSYDRSSSGANVLTF.